Following are 19 T cell receptor beta chains from one sample sequenced in a study of post-analysis software for immune sequencing data. Whole-study results and caveats: Comparison of patients with controls showed five TRBV segments more frequent in patients, TRBV5-6, TRBV5-1 and TRBV20-1 among them.

These receptors' targets are unknown. cDNA libraries of TCR beta carried unique molecular identifiers. TCRdb reanalysed the PCR reads using MiXCR and keeps one entry per CDR3 protein. The sample records hundreds of thousands of distinct CDR3 sequences, around 50% being singletons. The material sequenced was blood. The receptors come from a girl between 5 and 17 years old with multiple sclerosis.

The chain carries TRBV20-1 and TRBJ2-7; possible D gene TRBD1, 6 bases. Between the trimmed V and J ends, which lost 2 bases and 2 bases, there was a span of 7 bases. The CDR3 covers 12 residues. CDR1 and CDR2 from the germline V gene are DFQATT and SNEGSKA (reference sequence). The CDR3 spells CSARRTAYEQYF. The CDR3 DNA is TGCAGTGCTAGACGGACAGCCTACGAGCAGTACTTC.

The V and J genes are TRBV29-1 and TRBJ2-1; no firm D call. Germline values: CDR1 SQVTM, CDR2 ANQGSEA. V shed 5 bases and J shed 4 bases, with 12 bases lying between them. CDR3 length equals 13 residues. The CDR3 here is CSVTEVKYNEQFF. CDR3 coding DNA: TGCAGCGTTACCGAAGTTAAGTACAATGAGCAGTTCTTC.

A few counts support this clonotype. The chain links TRBV7-9 to TRBJ2-1; D may be TRBD2 (5 bases). Trimming shortened V by 0 bases and J by 6 bases, and 15 bases separated the two germline ends. Germline lookup yields CDR1 SEHNR and CDR2 FQNEAQ (reference sequence). The CDR3 loop spans 16 amino acids. For the CDR3, the DNA is TGTGCCAGCAGCTTAGCCTCGGGAACCGTGCCCAATGAGCAGTTCTTC. Its translation is CASSLASGTVPNEQFF.

The chain combines TRBV11-2 with TRBJ2-5; a possible D gene is TRBD1 (5 bases). Matching the DNA end better, TRBJ2-7 makes the J call doubtful. CDR3 length equals 13 residues. Germline V lookup: CDR1 SGHAT, CDR2 FQNNGV. The CDR3 sequence: CASSFGAAYEQYF. The CDR3 bases are TGTGCCAGCAGCTTTGGGGCGGCCTACGAGCAGTACTTC.

As regards this clonotype: A read error may produce the germline difference seen at one junction end. The rearrangement joins TRBV29-1 to TRBJ2-1; the match to TRBD2 covers 9 bases. The CDR3 runs 13 residues. The germline CDR1 and CDR2 sequences are SQVTM and ANQGSEA. The chain's CDR3 is CSVSQREVLKRYF. CDR3 DNA: TGCAGCGTTTCCCAGCGGGAGGTCCTCAAGCGGTACTTC.

The count of this clonotype is one. Here the CDR3 reads CASSLSSGSTTGELFF. The DNA for the CDR3 is TGTGCCAGCAGCCTTTCTAGCGGGAGTACGACCGGGGAGCTGTTTTTT. The chain couples TRBV7-9 to TRBJ2-2, with 10 positions matching TRBD2. This CDR3 region has 16 residues. Germline values: CDR1 SEHNR, CDR2 FQNEAQ (reference sequence). V gave up 5 bases and J gave up 5 bases; unmatched junction bases: 8.

This sequence joins TRBV27 and TRBJ2-7; tentative D call: TRBD1 (5 bases). In germline, CDR1 is MNHEY, CDR2 SMNVEV (reference sequence). Between the trimmed V and J ends, which lost 6 bases and 5 bases, there was a span of 17 bases. CDR3 length: 14 residues. The CDR3, as DNA: TGTGCCAGCAGCCAGCAGGGTGGGAATCACGAGCAGTACTTC. Translating it yields CASSQQGGNHEQYF.

This clonotype has a handful of counts. The junction and the germline gene differ at one end; a read error may be behind it. For the CDR3, the DNA is TGCAGCGTTGAAGATGAAGGGTACGGGCAGTACTTC. Residues: CSVEDEGYGQYF. The chain is built from TRBV29-1 and TRBJ2-7; D is unresolved. The CDR3 extends over 12 amino acids. Per the germline V gene, CDR1 is SQVTM and CDR2 is ANQGSEA.

The rearrangement joins TRBV13 to TRBJ1-2; D is unclear. Trimming took off 5 bases at V and 3 bases at J, with 7 bases between the two ends. The CDR3 runs to 12 residues. The V gene's germline CDR1 is PRHDT and CDR2 FYEKMQ (reference sequence). CDR3 nucleotide sequence: TGTGCCAGCAGCCTCAGGCACTATGGCTACACCTTC. This codes for CASSLRHYGYTF.

This clonotype was picked up a small number of times. This chain links TRBV5-1 with TRBJ1-2, with TRBD1 as a possible D gene (5 bases). The CDR3 runs to 14 residues. Germline CDR1 and CDR2: SGHRS and YFSETQ. Trimming pared 4 bases from V and 8 bases from J, leaving 18 bases between. The CDR3 reads CASSPGLLPAGYTF. In nucleotides, the CDR3 is TGCGCCAGCAGCCCGGGACTCCTTCCCGCCGGCTACACCTTC.

This chain joins TRBV7-9 and TRBJ1-1; D not certain. Trimming removed 5 bases from V and 1 base from J, with 14 bases in between. Germline assignment: CDR1 SEHNR and CDR2 FQNEAQ (reference sequence). The CDR3 spans 15 residues. CDR3 amino acids: CASSRSGESNTEAFF. The CDR3 nucleotides are TGTGCCAGCAGCCGTAGCGGGGAATCGAACACTGAAGCTTTCTTT.

The CDR3 sequence: CASSPWRGEGTDTQYF. CDR3 DNA sequence: TGTGCCAGCAGCCCCTGGCGCGGGGAAGGCACAGATACGCAGTATTTT. V gene TRBV7-9 combines with J gene TRBJ2-3; tentative D call: TRBD2 (6 bases). CDR3 length: 16 residues. Germline V gene data show CDR1 as SEHNR and CDR2 as FQNEAQ (reference sequence). Trimming removed 5 bases from V and 1 base from J, with 16 bases in between.

The rearrangement links TRBV29-1 to TRBJ2-7; 9 positions match TRBD1. The J segment lost 2 bases and the V segment lost 4 bases, leaving 9 bases of the junction unmatched. The CDR3 is made up of 15 amino acids. Germline V gene sequence: CDR1 SQVTM, CDR2 ANQGSEA. The chain's CDR3 is CSVGDVQGAPYEQYF. CDR3 DNA sequence: TGCAGCGTTGGGGACGTACAGGGGGCCCCCTACGAGCAGTACTTC.

This CDR3 reads CASSLRGHLNTEAFF. CDR3 sequence (DNA): TGTGCCAGCAGCTTGAGGGGACACCTGAACACTGAAGCTTTCTTT. The chain has TRBV14 and TRBJ1-1; D is perhaps TRBD1 (6 bases). V was clipped by 5 bases and J by 0 bases, with 13 bases between them. The CDR3 sequence is 15 residues long. Germline CDR1 SGHDN, CDR2 FVKESK.

A few counts support this clonotype. CDR3: CARNPGLAGSGQYF. CDR3 bases: TGTGCCAGGAACCCGGGACTAGCGGGAAGCGGGCAGTACTTC. V is TRBV3-1 and J is TRBJ2-5; 13 nucleotides align to TRBD2. CDR1 LGHDT and CDR2 YNNKEL come from the germline V gene (reference sequence). V lost 9 bases to trimming and J lost 11 bases; unmatched junction nucleotides: 12. This CDR3 is built from 14 residues.

The rearrangement uses TRBV6-2 or TRBV6-3 and TRBJ1-5; D not certain. The CDR3 length is 14 residues. V shed 4 bases and J shed 7 bases, with 14 bases lying between them. Germline assignment: CDR1 MNHEY and CDR2 SVGEGT. The CDR3 sequence: CASSSPGPKQPQHF. CDR3 DNA: TGTGCCAGCAGTTCTCCGGGTCCCAAACAGCCCCAGCATTTT.

The rearrangement joins TRBV29-1 to TRBJ2-7; no firm D call. The DNA matches TRBJ2-5 better at its end, which makes the J call doubtful. Per the germline V gene, CDR1 is SQVTM and CDR2 is ANQGSEA. The CDR3 contains 10 residues. CDR3 DNA sequence: TGCAGCGGAGCACAAGAGACCCAGTACTTC. Protein: CSGAQETQYF.

The rearrangement uses TRBV7-2 and TRBJ2-1; 7 nucleotides match TRBD2. The germline CDR1 and CDR2 sequences are SGHTA and FQGNSA. This CDR3 has 15 amino acids. J lost 5 bases, V lost 5 bases, and 9 bases had no gene match. The CDR3 DNA is TGTGCCAGCAGCCGACTAGCAGCTGTCAACAATGAGCAGTTCTTC. The encoded protein is CASSRLAAVNNEQFF.

CDR3: CSAPRTGATTDTQYF. CDR3 bases: TGCAGTGCCCCAAGGACAGGGGCGACGACAGATACGCAGTATTTT. The rearrangement joins TRBV20-1 to TRBJ2-3, with TRBD1 identical over 9 bases. Unmatched junction bases numbered 10, after V lost 6 bases and J lost 3 bases. The CDR3 is 15 amino acids. From germline, CDR1 is DFQATT and CDR2 SNEGSKA (reference sequence).